This T cell receptor beta chain was identified in a study of blood T cells in healthy people across ages. Germline loops: CDR1 MGHRA, CDR2 YSYEKL. This CDR3 has 14 residues. V shed 1 base and J shed 11 bases, with 15 bases lying between them. Then a second PCR, running about 6 to 11 cycles, was carried out with a sample-barcoded 5' primer and a J-beta primer mix. Each CDR3 protein gets one entry after TCRdb re-called the 5' RACE reads with MiXCR. This sample yields hundreds of thousands of distinct CDR3 sequences, of which roughly 50% are seen a single time; over 30% belongs to the top ten. This chain connects TRBV4-1 to TRBJ2-4; D remains ambiguous. The receptor was derived from a man aged 55-75 years in good health. Material for sequencing was blood. The CDR3 reads CASSQAGPQTVQYF. CDR3 DNA: TGCGCCAGCAGCCAAGCCGGGCCACAAACAGTTCAGTACTTC.